This TCR beta chain was recorded in a study of shared clonotypes between healthy human individuals. Looking at the study overall: Donor ages ranged 18 to 49 years: a couple of women, a few men.

All donors were healthy HIV-negative adults lacking recent acute infections or vaccinations. The CDR3 runs 14 residues. V was clipped by 0 bases and J by 4 bases, with 8 bases between them. Germline CDR1 SGHDT, CDR2 YYEEEE. Execution of the assay was at deep level. The protocol was immunoSEQ multiplex PCR, while the TCRdb copy is restricted to in-frame clones and leaves out a portion. The sample contains hundreds of thousands of clones, about 79% of which appear only once. Sequencing used PBMCs. The receptor comes from a woman between 40 and 55 years old in good health. Some clones in this sample may be carry-over from other donors' samples. The chain couples TRBV5-6 to TRBJ1-3, with D unclear. CDR3 sequence: CASSLVSPGNTIYF. DNA for the CDR3: TGTGCCAGCAGCTTGGTATCCCCCGGAAACACCATATATTTT.